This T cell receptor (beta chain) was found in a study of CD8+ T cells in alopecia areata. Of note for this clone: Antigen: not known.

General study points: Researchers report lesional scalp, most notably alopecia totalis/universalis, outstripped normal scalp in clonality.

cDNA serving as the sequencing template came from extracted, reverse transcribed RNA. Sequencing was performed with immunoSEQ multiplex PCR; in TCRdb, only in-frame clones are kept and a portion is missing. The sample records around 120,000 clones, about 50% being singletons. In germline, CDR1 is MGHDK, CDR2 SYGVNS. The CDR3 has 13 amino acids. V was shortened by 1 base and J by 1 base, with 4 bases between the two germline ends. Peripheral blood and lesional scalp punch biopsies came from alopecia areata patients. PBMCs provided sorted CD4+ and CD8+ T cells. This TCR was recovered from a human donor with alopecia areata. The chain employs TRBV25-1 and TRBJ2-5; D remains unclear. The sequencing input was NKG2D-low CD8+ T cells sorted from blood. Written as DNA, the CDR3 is TGTGCCAGCAGTGAATCCCTCCAAGAGACCCAGTACTTC. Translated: CASSESLQETQYF.